This TCR beta chain was identified during a study of blood T cell repertoires in COVID-19. Authors' data handling: Estimation of nucleated cell counts relied on the amplification of reference gene primers. Generated by immunoSEQ multiplex PCR, the TCRdb table keeps only in-frame clones and is missing some. For V, J and clone size, that table is used; D and trimming come from the DNA. The sample has 35,000 or so clones, around nine tenths seen once; the top ten hold under 5%. Only one count was recorded for this clone. Per the germline V gene, CDR1 is SGHRS and CDR2 is YFSETQ. The ends were cut back, 0 bases at V and 0 bases at J, with 7 bases in the middle. The CDR3 length is 16 residues.

The V call is TRBV5-1, the J call TRBJ2-6; D gene unclear. The sequence derives from a human donor in a cohort sampled during active COVID-19. The material sequenced was peripheral blood. This chain's CDR3 is CASSLASLSGANVLTF. DNA of the CDR3: TGCGCCAGCAGCTTGGCTTCCCTCTCTGGGGCCAACGTCCTGACTTTC. The variable domain in full, with the rest retrieved from reference TRBV5-1 and TRBJ2-6, is KAGVTQTPRYLIKTRGQQVTLSCSPISGHRSVSWYQQTPGQGLQFLFEYFSETQRNKGNFPGRFSGRQFSNSRSEMNVSTLELGDSALYLCASSLASLSGANVLTFGAGSRLTVL.